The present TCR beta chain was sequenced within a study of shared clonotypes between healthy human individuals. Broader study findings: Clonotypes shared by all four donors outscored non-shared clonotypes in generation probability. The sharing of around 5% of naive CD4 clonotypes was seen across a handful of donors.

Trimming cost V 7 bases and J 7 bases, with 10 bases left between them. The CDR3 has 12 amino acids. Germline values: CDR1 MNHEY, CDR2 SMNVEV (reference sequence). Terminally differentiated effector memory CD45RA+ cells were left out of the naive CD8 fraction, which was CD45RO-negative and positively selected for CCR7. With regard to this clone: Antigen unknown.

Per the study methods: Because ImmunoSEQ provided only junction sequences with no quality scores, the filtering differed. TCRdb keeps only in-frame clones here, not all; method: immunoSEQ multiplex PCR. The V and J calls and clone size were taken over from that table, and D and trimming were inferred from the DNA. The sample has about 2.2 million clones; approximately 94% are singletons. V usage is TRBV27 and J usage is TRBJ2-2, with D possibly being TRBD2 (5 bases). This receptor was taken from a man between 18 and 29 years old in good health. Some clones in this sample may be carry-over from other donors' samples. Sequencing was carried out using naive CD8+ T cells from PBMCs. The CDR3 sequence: CASTKGSGELFF. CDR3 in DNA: TGTGCCAGCACGAAAGGGAGCGGGGAGCTGTTTTTT.